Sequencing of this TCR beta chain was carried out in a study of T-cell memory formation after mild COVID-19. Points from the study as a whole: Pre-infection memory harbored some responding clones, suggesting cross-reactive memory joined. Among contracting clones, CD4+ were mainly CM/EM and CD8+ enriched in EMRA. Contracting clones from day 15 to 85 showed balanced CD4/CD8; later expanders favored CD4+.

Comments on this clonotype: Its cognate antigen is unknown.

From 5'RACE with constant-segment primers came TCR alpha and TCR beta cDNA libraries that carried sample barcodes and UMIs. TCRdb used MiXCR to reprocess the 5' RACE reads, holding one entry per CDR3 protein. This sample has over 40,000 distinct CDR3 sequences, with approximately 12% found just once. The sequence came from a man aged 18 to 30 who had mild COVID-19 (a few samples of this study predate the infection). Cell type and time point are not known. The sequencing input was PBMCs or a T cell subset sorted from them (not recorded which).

This CDR3 reads CASSMGRDHTGELFF. The CDR3 nucleotides are TGTGCCAGCAGCATGGGAAGGGATCACACCGGGGAGCTGTTTTTT. The V call is TRBV11-2, the J call TRBJ2-2, with unresolved D. The V end lost 5 bases, the J end lost 3 bases, and 13 bases lay between the germline ends. Germline-derived CDR1 and CDR2 are SGHAT and FQNNGV. This CDR3 region has 15 residues.